This T cell receptor (beta chain) was captured by sequencing in a study of neurological immune-mediated disorders. Synthesis of cDNA was performed by 5'RACE using 10-nucleotide random UMIs. The yield of each sequencing run was over 200 million TCR-beta sequences from 15-18 subjects. TCRdb called the 5' RACE reads again in MiXCR, with one record for every CDR3 protein. The sample shows 65,000 to 75,000 distinct CDR3 sequences, around 4.8% of them seen only once. The CDR3 sequence is 15 residues long. Germline CDR1 KGHSH, CDR2 LQKENI. The V end was cut by 4 bases, the J end by 3 bases, with 15 bases between. The unsorted libraries were produced from 2 million PBMCs held at -80 C. In its sample, this clonotype was seen a few times. Antigen unknown. Regarding the study as a whole: Whereas HTLV-1-associated myelopathy showed the most TCR clonal expansion, multiple sclerosis showed the least, with levels below those of healthy controls.

This sequence joins TRBV18 and TRBJ1-1, with D unclear. Sequenced material: PBMCs. The origin of this receptor is a woman between 65 and 79 years old with multiple sclerosis. The CDR3 sequence: CASSQVLTGDTEAFF. DNA of the CDR3: TGTGCCAGCTCACAGGTCCTGACTGGGGACACTGAAGCTTTCTTT.